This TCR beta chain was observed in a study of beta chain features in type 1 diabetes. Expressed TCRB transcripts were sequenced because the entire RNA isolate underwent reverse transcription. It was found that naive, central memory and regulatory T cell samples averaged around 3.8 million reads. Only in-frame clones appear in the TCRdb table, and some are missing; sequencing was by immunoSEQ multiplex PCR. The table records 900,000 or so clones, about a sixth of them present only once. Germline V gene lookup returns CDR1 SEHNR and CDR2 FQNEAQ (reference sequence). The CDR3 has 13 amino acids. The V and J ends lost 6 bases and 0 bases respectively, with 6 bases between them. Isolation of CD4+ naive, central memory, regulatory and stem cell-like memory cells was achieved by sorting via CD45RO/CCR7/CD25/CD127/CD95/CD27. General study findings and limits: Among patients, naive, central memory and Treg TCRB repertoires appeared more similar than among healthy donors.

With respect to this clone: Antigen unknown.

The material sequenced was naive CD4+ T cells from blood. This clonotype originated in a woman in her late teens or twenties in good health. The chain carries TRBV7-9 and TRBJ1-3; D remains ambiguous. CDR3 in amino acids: CASSWFSGNTIYF. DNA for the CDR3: TGTGCCAGCAGTTGGTTCTCTGGAAACACCATATATTTT.